The 3 T cell receptor beta chains given below trace back to one sample, sequenced in a study of cytomegalovirus exposure and HLA in healthy donors. The primer mix had 60 Vbeta and 13 Jbeta primers. Clones were read by immunoSEQ multiplex PCR, and TCRdb kept only the in-frame ones, dropping some. The sample holds about 110,000 clones, 81% seen once. The sample was PBMCs. These receptors all come from a man aged 25-45 years in good health and CMV-seronegative.

This chain joins TRBV30 and TRBJ2-3; D is ambiguous. Trimming removed 1 base from V and 7 bases from J, with 6 bases in between. CDR3 length equals 11 residues. Germline values: CDR1 GTSNPN, CDR2 SVGIG (reference sequence). The CDR3 protein is CAWSGSNTQYF. The CDR3, as DNA: TGTGCCTGGAGTGGGTCTAATACGCAGTATTTT.

The chain is built from TRBV6-5 and TRBJ1-4, with D uncertain. The germline CDR1 and CDR2 sequences are MNHEY and SVGAGI. Trimming pared 6 bases from V and 0 bases from J, leaving 8 bases between. The CDR3 extends over 14 amino acids. The CDR3, as DNA: TGTGCCAGCAGAATGGCAGCAACTAATGAAAAACTGTTTTTT. Translating gives CASRMAATNEKLFF.

Of note for this clone: Without the conserved terminal phenylalanine or tryptophan, this CDR3 likely stems from a read error. The limits of the CDR3 on the DNA are not certain, so only TCRdb's listed CDR3 is given. This rearrangement joins TRBV5-8 to TRBJ1-2. The CDR3 is 9 residues long, ends included. Germline V lookup: CDR1 SGHTS, CDR2 YDEGEE. The CDR3 sequence: CASSSLPSL.